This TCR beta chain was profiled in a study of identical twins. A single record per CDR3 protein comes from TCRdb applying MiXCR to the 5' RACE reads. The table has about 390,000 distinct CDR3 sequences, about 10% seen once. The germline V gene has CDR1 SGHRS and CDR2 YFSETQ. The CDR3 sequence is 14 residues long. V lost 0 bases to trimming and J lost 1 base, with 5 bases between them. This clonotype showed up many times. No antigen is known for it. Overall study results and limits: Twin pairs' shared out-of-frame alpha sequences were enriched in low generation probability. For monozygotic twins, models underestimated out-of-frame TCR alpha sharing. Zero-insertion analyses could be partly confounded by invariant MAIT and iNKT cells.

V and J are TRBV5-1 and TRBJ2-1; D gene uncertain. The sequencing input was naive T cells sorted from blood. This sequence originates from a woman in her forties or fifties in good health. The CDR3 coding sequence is TGCGCCAGCAGCTTGGATCTTTCCTACAATGAGCAGTTCTTC. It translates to CASSLDLSYNEQFF.